The 27 T cell receptor beta chains given below trace back to one sample, sequenced in a study of T cells in Graves' hyperthyroidism and ophthalmopathy. Using RNA transcripts as the source, TCR beta CDR3 regions were amplified. First-round RT-PCR targeting the TCR CDR3 was performed with the HTBI primer set. TCRdb recomputed calls from the multiplex PCR reads with MiXCR, one row per CDR3 protein. The repertoire holds about 350,000 distinct CDR3 sequences, over 15% seen once, with roughly a sixth in the top ten. Sequencing was done on a sample of blood. The receptor source for this set is a woman in her 40s with Graves' ophthalmopathy.

The chain joins TRBV4-1 to TRBJ1-1; D uncertain. Germline CDR1 MGHRA, CDR2 YSYEKL. The V gene lost 0 bases and the J gene lost 1 base, with 6 bases spanning the gap. CDR3 length: 14 residues. CDR3 region: CASSQEVKNTEAFF. DNA of the CDR3: TGCGCCAGCAGCCAAGAGGTCAAGAACACTGAAGCTTTCTTT.

This clonotype appeared many times. The rearrangement joins TRBV27 to TRBJ1-5; weak D call: TRBD1 (5 bases). The germline gives CDR1 MNHEY, CDR2 SMNVEV (reference sequence). With 0 bases removed from V and 3 bases from J, the gap between germline ends came to 12 bases. CDR3 length: 16 amino acids. In nucleotides, the CDR3 is TGTGCCAGCAGTTTATCTGGGCAGGGCCCCAATCAGCCCCAGCATTTT. This gives the protein CASSLSGQGPNQPQHF.

The chain recombines TRBV29-1 with TRBJ1-5; D is undetermined. Trimming removed 6 bases from V and 4 bases from J, with 10 bases in between. The germline gives CDR1 SQVTM, CDR2 ANQGSEA. This CDR3 comprises 12 residues. CDR3 amino acids: CSVLLGNQPQHF. The CDR3 coding sequence is TGCAGCGTCCTTTTGGGTAATCAGCCCCAGCATTTT.

At least ten counts were recorded for this clonotype. The chain joins TRBV10-3 to TRBJ2-5; D is perhaps TRBD1 or TRBD2 (5 bases each). Trimming left V 4 bases short and J 4 bases short, with 16 bases between. This CDR3 is 15 amino acids long. Germline CDR1 is ENHRY and CDR2 is SYGVKD. The CDR3: CAISAGGRSIETQYF. The CDR3 coding sequence is TGTGCCATCAGTGCTGGGGGACGGTCGATAGAGACCCAGTACTTC.

Remarks on this clonotype: It is likely a read error, because the conserved phenylalanine at the end of the CDR3 is missing. This chain connects TRBV11-2 to TRBJ2-7; D is unresolved. CDR1 and CDR2 from the germline V gene are SGHAT and FQNNGV. This CDR3 region has 17 residues. V dropped 5 bases and J dropped 3 bases, with 23 bases sitting between them. Written as DNA, the CDR3 is TGTGCCAGCAGCCCTACCCATGACGAAGATGCGTTCTACGAGCAGTACCTC. It yields the protein CASSPTHDEDAFYEQYL.

The CDR3, as DNA: TGTGCCAGCAGTTTTGACTATGGACAGCAAGAGACCCAGTACTTC. Its protein is CASSFDYGQQETQYF. The chain uses TRBV12-3 or TRBV12-4 and TRBJ2-5; maybe TRBD1 (6 bases). There are 15 residues in the CDR3. V was cut by 3 bases and J by 2 bases, with 13 bases left in between.

This clonotype was counted ten times or more. The J gene is TRBJ2-2, the V gene TRBV20-1; possibly TRBD2 for D (6 bases). Trimming removed 3 bases at V and 5 bases at J, with 16 bases between. The CDR3 contains 15 residues. CDR1 is DFQATT, CDR2 SNEGSKA, per germline (reference sequence). The CDR3 region has the DNA TGCAGTGCTAGCCTTAGCGGCCCCGGGACCGGGGAGCTGTTTTTT. It specifies CSASLSGPGTGELFF.

This clonotype has at least ten counts. This chain uses TRBV6-5 with TRBJ2-7; 10 bases match TRBD1. V dropped 9 bases and J dropped 3; count of bases not matched to a gene: 8. CDR1 is MNHEY and CDR2 is SVGAGI in the germline V gene. This CDR3 has 14 amino acids. The DNA of the CDR3 is TGTGCCAGTGACCCGGGACAGGGGCGCTACGAGCAGTACTTC. Protein sequence: CASDPGQGRYEQYF.

Many counts were recorded for this clonotype. The CDR3 DNA is TGTGCCAGCAGTTACATCCAAGAGACCCAGTACTTC. Translating gives CASSYIQETQYF. V usage is TRBV6-2 or TRBV6-3 and J usage is TRBJ2-5; no reliable D call. Germline V lookup: CDR1 MNHEY, CDR2 SVGEGT. V was shortened by 2 bases and J by 1 base, with 2 bases between the two germline ends. The CDR3 has 12 amino acids.

This clonotype has at least ten counts. The J gene is TRBJ1-2, the V gene TRBV6-1; 8 bases map to TRBD1. After removal of 5 bases from V and 7 bases from J, the junction contained 3 bases not matched to a gene. Germline V gene data show CDR1 as MNHNS and CDR2 as SASEGT. This CDR3 has 12 residues. CDR3 sequence (DNA): TGTGCCAGCAGTAGAGGACAGGGTGGCTACACCTTC. This codes for CASSRGQGGYTF.

This clonotype was found many times. The gene calls are TRBV12-3 or TRBV12-4 and TRBJ2-7, with a weak D call TRBD2 (7 bases). The CDR3 consists of 15 residues. The V end was cut by 3 bases, the J end by 2 bases, with 14 bases between. The CDR3 here is CASSFGGALAYEQYF. For the CDR3, the DNA is TGTGCCAGCAGTTTTGGGGGGGCCCTAGCCTACGAGCAGTACTTC.

This clonotype was seen ten or more times. This chain links TRBV29-1 with TRBJ2-5, with 7 nucleotides matching TRBD2. V shed 4 bases and J 5 bases; nucleotides not matched to a gene: 4. The CDR3 contains 12 residues. Germline V gene lookup returns CDR1 SQVTM and CDR2 ANQGSEA. CDR3 sequence: CSVVGGGETQYF. The DNA for the CDR3 is TGCAGCGTTGTTGGGGGAGGGGAGACCCAGTACTTC.

This clonotype was seen at least ten times. The chain is built from TRBV29-1 and TRBJ2-5; D gene uncertain. The CDR3 consists of 11 residues. V was pared by 4 bases and J by 4 bases, with 7 bases between. CDR1 is SQVTM and CDR2 is ANQGSEA in the germline V gene. The CDR3 loop is CSVGALETQYF. For the CDR3, the DNA is TGCAGCGTTGGGGCCCTAGAGACCCAGTACTTC.

As for this clonotype: A clone one base away is much larger, so this may be a read error. The CDR3 carries no conserved terminal phenylalanine or tryptophan, so it likely arises from a read error. The rearrangement links TRBV20-1 to TRBJ1-2; D is perhaps TRBD1 (5 bases). Between the trimmed V and J ends, which lost 3 bases and 4 bases, there was a span of 12 bases. The CDR3 length is 13 residues. Germline lookup yields CDR1 DFQATT and CDR2 SNEGSKA (reference sequence). The CDR3 coding sequence is TGCAGTGCTAGTTTCCGGGGCCTCTATGGCTACACCGTC. Protein sequence: CSASFRGLYGYTV.

This clonotype appeared many times. This sequence joins TRBV5-5 and TRBJ2-7; TRBD1 matches 7 bases. The V gene's germline CDR1 is SGHKS and CDR2 YYEKEE (reference sequence). Trimming took 4 bases from V and 2 from J; bases not matched to a gene: 3. The CDR3 is made up of 13 amino acids. CDR3 loop: CASSLTGTYEQYF. The CDR3 DNA follows: TGTGCCAGCAGCCTGACAGGGACCTACGAGCAGTACTTC.

Ten or more counts support this clonotype. The chain employs TRBV28 and TRBJ2-7, with D maybe TRBD1 (6 bases). Trimming removed 5 bases from V and 3 bases from J, with 14 bases in between. The CDR3 length is 14 residues. Germline CDR1 MDHEN, CDR2 SYDVKM. The CDR3, as DNA: TGTGCCAGCAGTCCGGGGACAAACTTCTACGAGCAGTACTTC. Its protein product is CASSPGTNFYEQYF.

This clonotype was detected many times. The chain couples TRBV7-2 to TRBJ1-3; no definite D call. Germline-derived CDR1 and CDR2 are SGHTA and FQGNSA. V was shortened by 0 bases and J by 0 bases, with 3 bases between the two germline ends. The CDR3 is 14 amino acids. DNA for the CDR3: TGTGCCAGCAGCTTAGCACGCTCTGGAAACACCATATATTTT. The encoded protein is CASSLARSGNTIYF.

This clonotype has just a few counts. One junction end disagrees with the germline gene, perhaps due to a read error. The CDR3 reads CASSSTGSPKNLQYF. DNA for the CDR3: TGTGCCAGCAGTTCTACCGGGAGCCCCAAAAACCTTCAGTACTTC. The chain joins TRBV6-2 or TRBV6-3 to TRBJ2-4; perhaps TRBD2 as D (6 bases). The CDR3 has 15 residues. Per germline, CDR1 MNHEY and CDR2 SVGEGT.

Ten or more counts support this clonotype. The CDR3 spells CASSLGGWGGSAFF. CDR3 DNA sequence: TGTGCCAGCAGCCTTGGGGGATGGGGCGGGTCAGCTTTCTTT. The J gene is TRBJ1-1, the V gene TRBV9, with D possibly TRBD1 on 5 matching bases. Germline CDR1 is SGDLS and CDR2 is YYNGEE. Trimming pared 4 bases from V and 10 bases from J, leaving 20 bases between. The CDR3 totals 14 residues.

The gene calls are TRBV5-1 and TRBJ1-1; 7 bases match TRBD1. Trimming took 4 bases from V and 11 from J; bases not matched to a gene: 11. CDR1 is SGHRS and CDR2 is YFSETQ in the germline V gene. CDR3 size: 13 residues. In nucleotides, the CDR3 is TGCGCCAGCAGCCCACTACCGGGACAGCGGGCTTTCTTT. This sequence encodes CASSPLPGQRAFF.

This clonotype was seen at least ten times. The chain carries TRBV30 and TRBJ1-2, with TRBD1 as a possible D gene (5 bases). The CDR3 is made up of 13 amino acids. V lost 3 bases and J lost 4, with 12 bases in between. Germline V gene lookup returns CDR1 GTSNPN and CDR2 SVGIG (reference sequence). CDR3 DNA sequence: TGTGCCTGGAGGGTCGACAGAGGCTATGGCTACACCTTC. It encodes CAWRVDRGYGYTF.

This clonotype was seen many times. The rearrangement joins TRBV7-9 to TRBJ1-4; 10 bases fit TRBD1. Trimming removed 6 bases from V and 6 bases from J; junction bases left unmatched: 4. Germline V gives CDR1 SEHNR, CDR2 FQNEAQ (reference sequence). CDR3 length: 14 amino acids. CDR3 sequence reads: CASRIGQGDEKLFF. As DNA, the CDR3 is TGTGCCAGCAGGATAGGACAGGGGGATGAAAAACTGTTTTTT.

This clonotype was counted ten times or more. The rearrangement joins TRBV28 to TRBJ2-2, with D hard to call. The germline CDR1 and CDR2 sequences are MDHEN and SYDVKM. This CDR3 region has 15 residues. V was pared by 4 bases and J by 4 bases, with 13 bases between. The CDR3 region has the DNA TGTGCCAGCAGTTCCGGAGACCGTATCACCGGGGAGCTGTTTTTT. Translated, it gives CASSSGDRITGELFF.

This clonotype occurred many times. V and J are TRBV12-3 or TRBV12-4 and TRBJ2-5; possibly TRBD2 for D (5 bases). V dropped 4 bases and J dropped 7 bases, with 16 bases sitting between them. CDR3 size: 14 residues. This chain's CDR3 is CASSSRQLAGTQYF. The DNA of the CDR3 is TGTGCCAGCAGTTCCCGGCAGCTGGCGGGGACCCAGTACTTC.

This clonotype was seen at least ten times. The CDR3 DNA reads TGTGCCAGCAGGGGTGGGGGGCGGAACAACGAGCAGTACTTC. Translation: CASRGGGRNNEQYF. The chain carries TRBV6-5 and TRBJ2-7, with D tentatively TRBD1 or TRBD2 (6 bases each). This CDR3 region has 14 residues. Trimming left V 6 bases short and J 5 bases short, with 17 bases between. Germline CDR1 MNHEY, CDR2 SVGAGI.

The chain employs TRBV4-1 and TRBJ2-5; maybe TRBD2 (6 bases). V lost 6 bases and J lost 3, with 17 bases in between. CDR1 MGHRA and CDR2 YSYEKL come from the germline V gene. The CDR3 totals 15 residues. CDR3 nucleotide sequence: TGCGCCAGCAGTCATGAAGGAGGGGCCGAAGAGACCCAGTACTTC. Translating gives CASSHEGGAEETQYF.

The table lists this clonotype with many counts. CDR3 in DNA: TGTGCCAGCATTGTGGGCACCTCTACCCTCTCCTACGAGCAGTACTTC. Translation: CASIVGTSTLSYEQYF. The rearrangement joins TRBV6-1 to TRBJ2-7; D is uncertain. Germline CDR1 MNHNS, CDR2 SASEGT. V dropped 7 bases and J dropped 0 bases, with 19 bases sitting between them. CDR3 length: 16 amino acids.